This entry lists 23 T cell receptor beta chains sequenced from one sample in a study of blood T cells in healthy people across ages. With a J-beta primer mix and a sample-barcoded 5' primer, a second PCR ran about 7 to 12 cycles. Each CDR3 protein gets one entry after TCRdb re-called the 5' RACE reads with MiXCR. The sample holds around 2 million distinct CDR3 sequences, about 39% seen once. Sequenced input: blood. The receptors shown here come from a human donor in good health.

This clonotype has only a few counts. V and J are TRBV5-1 and TRBJ2-5, with 9 bases lining up with TRBD2. The CDR3 extends over 15 amino acids. The germline V gene has CDR1 SGHRS and CDR2 YFSETQ. Trimming removed 4 bases from V and 4 bases from J; junction bases left unmatched: 8. The CDR3 protein is CASSASGVTGETQYF. The CDR3 DNA is TGCGCCAGCAGCGCTAGCGGGGTCACTGGAGAGACCCAGTACTTC.

This clonotype was detected a few times. The genes are TRBV20-1 and TRBJ2-7; 9 bases align to TRBD1. This CDR3 contains 14 residues. With 3 bases clipped from V and 3 bases from J, the junction kept 6 bases outside the gene matches. In germline, CDR1 is DFQATT, CDR2 SNEGSKA (reference sequence). CDR3 nucleotide sequence: TGCAGTGCTAGGGACAGGGGAGATTACTACGAGCAGTACTTC. Encoded protein: CSARDRGDYYEQYF.

The chain combines TRBV7-3 with TRBJ2-1; D may correspond to TRBD1 or TRBD2 (6 bases each). V lost 5 bases and J lost 4, with 15 bases in between. There are 15 residues in the CDR3. CDR1 is SGHTA and CDR2 is FQGTGA in the germline V gene. CDR3 bases: TGTGCCAGCAGCCCGGGGGCCGTTATTTACAATGAGCAGTTCTTC. Residues: CASSPGAVIYNEQFF.

Of note for this clonotype: At one end, the junction sequence differs from germline, possibly due to a read error. V gene TRBV5-1 combines with J gene TRBJ1-1, with 7 positions matching TRBD1. The CDR3 loop spans 16 amino acids. Per germline, CDR1 SGHRS and CDR2 YFSETQ. The CDR3 region has the DNA TGCGCCAACAGCTTGGTGGCAGGGGGACCGAACACTGAAGCTTTCTTT. Protein sequence: CANSLVAGGPNTEAFF.

Points on this clonotype: One end of the junction does not line up with germline, which may come from a read error. The J gene is TRBJ2-7, the V gene TRBV4-3, with 9 bases identical to TRBD1. CDR1 is LGHNA, CDR2 YSLEER, per germline. CDR3 length equals 16 residues. For the CDR3, the DNA is TGCGCCAGCAACCAAGCCCCGAGACAGGGGGGCTACGAGCAGTACTTC. Translated, it gives CASNQAPRQGGYEQYF.

This clonotype has a handful of counts. This chain connects TRBV9 to TRBJ2-5; a possible D gene is TRBD2 (5 bases). From germline, CDR1 is SGDLS and CDR2 YYNGEE. The V end lost 1 base, the J end lost 4 bases, and 14 bases lay between the germline ends. This CDR3 region has 15 residues. CDR3 nucleotide sequence: TGTGCCAGCAGCGTAAGCCGGGATATCCCAGAGACCCAGTACTTC. This encodes CASSVSRDIPETQYF.

The chain uses TRBV4-3 and TRBJ1-1; tentatively, D is TRBD1 (5 bases). The CDR3 extends over 15 amino acids. Germline assignment: CDR1 LGHNA and CDR2 YSLEER. Trimming removed 0 bases from V and 7 bases from J, with 15 bases in between. The CDR3 DNA reads TGCGCCAGCAGCCAAGATGGTAACCCACAGGTTGAAGCTTTCTTT. Translated: CASSQDGNPQVEAFF.

The gene calls are TRBV10-3 and TRBJ2-1, with 9 bases that match TRBD2. Germline V gene data show CDR1 as ENHRY and CDR2 as SYGVKD. The V segment lost 0 bases and the J segment 8 bases; nucleotides outside the gene matches: 11. The CDR3 is made up of 17 amino acids. The CDR3 loop is CAISESKCGGAFYEQFF. Written as DNA, the CDR3 is TGTGCCATCAGTGAGTCGAAGTGCGGGGGGGCCTTCTATGAGCAGTTCTTC.

This clonotype was recorded at least ten times. The chain couples TRBV18 to TRBJ1-2, with a tentative D call TRBD1 (5 bases). In germline, CDR1 is KGHSH, CDR2 LQKENI. The CDR3 sequence is 14 residues long. V was clipped by 8 bases and J by 5 bases, with 18 bases between them. CDR3 loop: CASSPSGGYYGYTF. Written as DNA, the CDR3 is TGTGCCAGCAGCCCCTCCGGGGGGTATTATGGCTACACCTTC.

The gene calls are TRBV20-1 and TRBJ2-3; D is undetermined. The V gene lost 8 bases and the J gene lost 2 bases, with 14 bases spanning the gap. Germline-derived CDR1 and CDR2 are DFQATT and SNEGSKA (reference sequence). The CDR3 runs to 13 residues. In nucleotides, the CDR3 is TGCAGTCTCCCTACTCCCTCCACAGATACGCAGTATTTT. This gives the protein CSLPTPSTDTQYF.

The rearrangement links TRBV20-1 to TRBJ1-1; D is undetermined. V lost 0 bases and J lost 7, with 9 bases in between. CDR3 length: 12 residues. The germline V gene has CDR1 DFQATT and CDR2 SNEGSKA (reference sequence). CDR3: CSARESVDEAFF. The CDR3 region has the DNA TGCAGTGCTAGAGAATCTGTGGATGAAGCTTTCTTT.

At least ten counts were recorded for this clonotype. This chain links TRBV6-5 with TRBJ1-5, with 8 bases matching TRBD1. This CDR3 region has 14 residues. J was trimmed by 4 bases and V by 5 bases; bases with no gene match: 4. Looked up from germline, CDR1 is MNHEY and CDR2 is SVGAGI. CDR3 in DNA: TGTGCCAGCAGTCTGGACAGGGTAAATCAGCCCCAGCATTTT. Residues: CASSLDRVNQPQHF.

This chain links TRBV5-5 with TRBJ1-2; TRBD1 is a possible D gene (5 bases). The CDR3 loop spans 13 amino acids. Per germline, CDR1 SGHKS and CDR2 YYEKEE (reference sequence). Trimming removed 1 base at V and 7 bases at J, with 11 bases between. CDR3 DNA: TGTGCCAGCAGCTTGACAGGCATCACTGGCTACACCTTC. It is translated as CASSLTGITGYTF.

This clonotype was seen only a few times. The junction and the germline gene differ at one end; a read error may be behind it. The genes are TRBV5-1 and TRBJ1-2; 10 bases agree with TRBD1. The germline CDR1 and CDR2 sequences are SGHRS and YFSETQ. The CDR3 has 15 amino acids. The CDR3 sequence: CASSLLDRGIYGCTF. For the CDR3, the DNA is TGCGCCAGCAGCTTGTTGGACAGGGGGATCTATGGCTGCACCTTC.

V is TRBV9 and J is TRBJ1-4; 7 bases map to TRBD1. Germline loops: CDR1 SGDLS, CDR2 YYNGEE. The CDR3 extends over 15 amino acids. V lost 2 bases to trimming and J lost 4 bases; unmatched junction nucleotides: 5. CDR3: CASSVSGTDNEKLFF. DNA of the CDR3: TGTGCCAGCAGCGTTTCCGGGACAGATAATGAAAAACTGTTTTTT.

The chain joins TRBV9 to TRBJ2-3, with D possibly called TRBD1 or TRBD2 (5 bases each). The CDR3 is 14 amino acids. Looked up from germline, CDR1 is SGDLS and CDR2 is YYNGEE. V lost 1 base and J lost 6, with 12 bases in between. The CDR3 reads CASSVQSREDTQYF. CDR3 DNA: TGTGCCAGCAGCGTACAAAGCAGGGAGGATACGCAGTATTTT.

V is TRBV7-2 and J is TRBJ1-1; tentative D call: TRBD1 (5 bases). The CDR3 is 14 amino acids. The germline V and J ends were trimmed by 2 bases and 7 bases, with 14 bases remaining between them. Germline CDR1 is SGHTA and CDR2 is FQGNSA. The CDR3 spells CASSLPGTMIEAFF. CDR3 DNA sequence: TGTGCCAGCAGCTTACCTGGGACTATGATTGAAGCTTTCTTT.

The table lists this clonotype with many counts. The V gene is TRBV6-5, the J gene TRBJ2-5, with TRBD2 as a possible D gene (6 bases). Germline V gene lookup returns CDR1 MNHEY and CDR2 SVGAGI. The CDR3 consists of 14 residues. The V gene lost 2 bases and the J gene lost 4 bases, with 11 bases spanning the gap. CDR3 coding DNA: TGTGCCAGCAGTTACGGGGACTTGGGAGAGACCCAGTACTTC. As protein: CASSYGDLGETQYF.

This clonotype was seen only a few times. The chain joins TRBV7-8 to TRBJ2-5, with D possibly TRBD2 on 5 matching bases. The V end was cut by 1 base, the J end by 2 bases, with 17 bases between. CDR1 and CDR2 from the germline V gene are SGHVS and FQNEAQ. CDR3 size: 17 residues. The CDR3 DNA is TGTGCCAGCAGCTTAGATCCTGAGCGGAAGGATCAAGAGACCCAGTACTTC. Translated, it gives CASSLDPERKDQETQYF.

This clonotype was picked up a small number of times. The V gene is TRBV13, the J gene TRBJ2-5; tentatively, D is TRBD1 (6 bases). V shed 0 bases and J shed 5 bases, with 10 bases lying between them. The CDR3 contains 14 residues. Per the germline V gene, CDR1 is PRHDT and CDR2 is FYEKMQ (reference sequence). CDR3 in amino acids: CASSLGRDTETQYF. The CDR3 nucleotides are TGTGCCAGCAGCTTAGGCCGGGACACCGAGACCCAGTACTTC.

The table lists this clonotype with a count of one. The chain is built from TRBV6-5 and TRBJ1-1; D unclear. This CDR3 comprises 14 residues. Trimming stripped 2 bases from V and 1 base from J, with 8 bases between. CDR1 and CDR2 (germline): MNHEY, SVGAGI. The CDR3 reads CASSYIHRNTEAFF. The DNA for the CDR3 is TGTGCCAGCAGTTACATTCACCGGAACACTGAAGCTTTCTTT.

The chain employs TRBV5-1 and TRBJ1-2, with 7 positions matching TRBD1. Germline V gives CDR1 SGHRS, CDR2 YFSETQ. The CDR3 extends over 13 amino acids. J lost 6 bases, V lost 4 bases, and 6 bases had no gene match. The chain's CDR3 is CASSPGTAHGYTF. The DNA of the CDR3 is TGCGCCAGCAGCCCCGGGACAGCCCATGGCTACACCTTC.

This clonotype came up once. This chain links TRBV9 with TRBJ1-2, with D maybe TRBD1 (6 bases). V was cut by 0 bases and J by 4 bases, with 10 bases left in between. The CDR3 sequence is 14 residues long. Germline CDR1 reads SGDLS; CDR2 reads YYNGEE. CDR3 DNA sequence: TGTGCCAGCAGCGTAGGAGGGACAACCTATGGCTACACCTTC. This gives the protein CASSVGGTTYGYTF.